This is a list of T cell receptor beta chains from one sample in a study of cytomegalovirus exposure and HLA in healthy donors. The method was immunoSEQ multiplex PCR; TCRdb's version includes in-frame clones alone and lacks a portion of them. Altogether approximately 280,000 clones are present, about nine tenths being singletons, with the ten largest covering 3.5% to 4%. Sequencing input: PBMCs. The source of these receptors is a man aged 35-49 years in good health and CMV-seropositive. CDR3s include the opening cysteine and the closing phenylalanine or tryptophan. The D gene is left open where the match is weak. Rows may omit the clone size; those that give it use once, few, many or a size class.

.,TRBV28,TRBD1,TRBJ2-7,CASSSSTGYSYEQYF,TGTGCCAGCAGTTCCTCGACAGGGTACTCCTACGAGCAGTACTTC
.,TRBV27,TRBD1,TRBJ1-1,CASSLYRTGSEAFF,TGTGCCAGCAGTTTATATCGGACAGGCTCTGAAGCTTTCTTT
.,TRBV28,TRBD2,TRBJ2-4,CASTWGGKNIQYF,TGTGCCAGCACGTGGGGGGGCAAAAACATTCAGTACTTC
.,TRBV6-6,TRBD2,TRBJ2-7,CASSPLAGTYEQYF,TGTGCCAGCAGTCCGTTAGCGGGAACCTACGAGCAGTACTTC
.,TRBV4-2,.,TRBJ2-3,CASSQGELFDTQYF,TGTGCCAGCAGCCAAGGAGAACTCTTCGATACGCAGTATTTT
.,TRBV2,.,TRBJ2-2,CASRSPLGGNGGELFF,TGTGCCAGCAGGAGCCCGTTGGGGGGTAACGGCGGGGAGCTGTTTTTT
once,TRBV27,TRBD1,TRBJ2-7,CASSSSGGLRTYEQYF,TGTGCCAGCAGTTCCTCAGGGGGTCTAAGAACCTACGAGCAGTACTTC
.,TRBV28,.,TRBJ2-3,CASHFSSASTDTQYF,TGTGCCAGCCATTTTTCCAGCGCTAGCACAGATACGCAGTATTTT
.,TRBV7-9,.,TRBJ2-7,CASSLAGAASSQYF,TGTGCCAGCAGCTTAGCGGGAGCCGCCTCCTCGCAGTACTTC
.,TRBV5-4,TRBD1,TRBJ2-7,CASSLYLPRSGTGLTYEQYF,TGTGCCAGCAGCTTGTATCTGCCCCGCTCCGGGACAGGGCTCACCTACGAGCAGTACTTC
.,TRBV7-3,TRBD1,TRBJ2-7,CASSQEGDSSYEQYF,TGTGCCAGCAGCCAGGAAGGGGACAGCTCCTACGAGCAGTACTTC
once,TRBV27,.,TRBJ2-7,CASRLTESYEQYF,TGTGCCAGCAGATTGACAGAATCCTACGAGCAGTACTTC
.,TRBV19,TRBD1,TRBJ1-1,CASSSRTGDTEAFF,TGTGCCAGTAGTTCACGGACAGGGGACACTGAAGCTTTCTTT
.,TRBV7-9,.,TRBJ2-1,CASSPQGTFNNEQFF,TGTGCCAGCAGCCCCCAGGGTACGTTTAACAATGAGCAGTTCTTC
.,TRBV9,.,TRBJ2-3,CASSVARGLSATSTDTQYF,TGTGCCAGCAGCGTAGCTCGGGGACTCTCCGCGACTAGCACAGATACGCAGTATTTT
.,TRBV18,.,TRBJ2-3,CASSPQGSDTQYF,TGTGCCAGCTCACCTCAGGGTTCAGATACGCAGTATTTT
.,TRBV4-1,TRBD1,TRBJ2-1,CASSQDRTGLLNEQFF,TGCGCCAGCAGCCAAGACCGGACAGGGCTACTAAATGAGCAGTTCTTC
.,TRBV27,TRBD1,TRBJ2-2,CASSPDRAGELFF,TGTGCCAGCAGTCCCGACAGGGCAGGGGAGCTGTTTTTT
.,TRBV5-1,TRBD1,TRBJ2-7,CASSLTGQPSYEQYF,TGCGCCAGCAGCTTAACGGGACAGCCCTCCTACGAGCAGTACTTC
.,TRBV28,TRBD2,TRBJ2-7,CASSLFSRPRRRGRAPSYEQYF,TGTGCCAGCAGTTTATTCTCTAGACCCCGGCGTCGCGGGAGGGCCCCCTCCTACGAGCAGTACTTC
.,TRBV2,TRBD2,TRBJ2-1,CASSELREGLDEQFF,TGTGCCAGCAGTGAACTGCGGGAGGGCCTAGATGAGCAGTTCTTC
.,TRBV4-1,TRBD2,TRBJ2-1,CASSQEIPLAAAYNEQFF,TGCGCCAGCAGCCAAGAAATCCCACTAGCGGCCGCCTACAATGAGCAGTTCTTC
.,TRBV4-1,.,TRBJ1-2,CASSQDSPASYTF,TGCGCCAGCAGCCAAGATAGCCCGGCTAGCTACACCTTC
few,TRBV28,.,TRBJ2-7,CASIGGTYEQYF,TGTGCCAGCATCGGCGGGACCTACGAGCAGTACTTC
.,TRBV7-9,.,TRBJ2-7,CSSSPRAYEQYF,TGTTCCAGCAGCCCTCGAGCCTACGAGCAGTACTTC
.,TRBV2,.,TRBJ1-4,CASSTGRANEKLFF,TGTGCCAGCAGTACAGGGCGGGCTAATGAAAAACTGTTTTTT
.,TRBV21-1,.,TRBJ2-1,CASSKVPGTSIGQFF,TGTGCCAGCAGCAAAGTTCCGGGAACATCTATCGGGCAGTTCTTC
.,TRBV27,TRBD2,TRBJ2-1,CASRLAGGPYNEQFF,TGTGCCAGCAGACTAGCGGGAGGCCCCTACAATGAGCAGTTCTTC
.,TRBV23-1,TRBD2,TRBJ2-1,CASRGIGSGLAGNSEQFF,TGCGCCAGCAGGGGAATTGGGTCGGGACTAGCGGGAAATAGTGAGCAGTTCTTC
.,TRBV6-5,.,TRBJ1-2,CASRTGGYYGYTF,TGTGCCAGCAGGACCGGAGGGTACTATGGCTACACCTTC
.,TRBV5-1,.,TRBJ2-1,CASSSDSDGNEQFF,TGCGCCAGCAGCTCGGACTCGGATGGGAATGAGCAGTTCTTC
.,TRBV27,TRBD1,TRBJ2-5,CASPPGQLEETQYF,TGTGCCAGCCCGCCGGGACAGCTCGAAGAGACCCAGTACTTC
.,TRBV19,TRBD1,TRBJ1-2,CASSSGGFYYGYTF,TGTGCCAGTAGTTCAGGGGGCTTCTACTATGGCTACACCTTC
.,TRBV4-2,TRBD1,TRBJ1-1,CASSQVQGAAEAFF,TGTGCCAGCAGCCAAGTACAGGGGGCTGCTGAAGCTTTCTTT
.,TRBV5-6,TRBD1,TRBJ1-1,CASSRGQGGEAFF,TGTGCCAGCAGCCGGGGACAGGGGGGGGAAGCTTTCTTT
few,TRBV6-5,.,TRBJ1-1,CASSRGLTTEAFF,TGTGCCAGCAGTCGGGGGTTGACCACTGAAGCTTTCTTT
.,TRBV27,TRBD2,TRBJ2-7,CASSFLAGTSYEQYF,TGTGCCAGCAGTTTCCTAGCGGGGACCTCCTACGAGCAGTACTTC
.,TRBV27,.,TRBJ2-7,CASSLGGGTYEQYF,TGTGCCAGCAGTTTAGGGGGCGGTACCTACGAGCAGTACTTC
.,TRBV4-3,TRBD2,TRBJ2-3,CASSQDRVRASGRSTDTQYF,TGCGCCAGCAGCCAAGATCGGGTAAGGGCTAGCGGGAGGTCCACAGATACGCAGTATTTT
.,TRBV27,.,TRBJ2-2,CASSRQFTGELFF,TGTGCCAGCAGTCGACAGTTCACCGGGGAGCTGTTTTTT
.,TRBV9,TRBD2,TRBJ2-1,CASSTTSGTYNEQFF,TGTGCCAGCAGCACGACTAGCGGCACCTACAATGAGCAGTTCTTC
.,TRBV27,.,TRBJ2-7,CASSVSGLYEQYF,TGTGCCAGCAGTGTAAGTGGACTCTACGAGCAGTACTTC
.,TRBV2,TRBD2,TRBJ2-2,CASNRLAGGPRTGELFF,TGTGCCAGCAACAGACTAGCGGGAGGGCCGAGGACCGGGGAGCTGTTTTTT
.,TRBV10-2,.,TRBJ2-1,CASSEFLVSEQFF,TGCGCCAGCAGTGAGTTTCTAGTTAGCGAGCAGTTCTTC
.,TRBV29-1,.,TRBJ1-3,CSVEGHRHGNTIYF,TGCAGCGTTGAAGGACACCGTCACGGAAACACCATATATTTT
once,TRBV23-1,.,TRBJ1-1,CASSQFRGIPEAFF,TGCGCCAGCAGTCAATTTCGGGGGATCCCTGAAGCTTTCTTT
.,TRBV7-9,.,TRBJ2-7,CASRGNRQTRTYEQYF,TGTGCCAGCAGAGGAAACCGACAGACAAGGACCTACGAGCAGTACTTC
few,TRBV7-9,.,TRBJ1-2,CASSLDGVGYTF,TGTGCCAGCAGCTTAGACGGAGTCGGCTACACCTTC
.,TRBV10-1,TRBD1,TRBJ2-5,CASSEFPGTGPGTQYF,TGCGCCAGCAGTGAGTTTCCCGGGACAGGCCCGGGGACCCAGTACTTC
.,TRBV6-1,TRBD2,TRBJ2-1,CASRWTSEGNEQFF,TGTGCCAGCAGGTGGACTAGCGAGGGTAATGAGCAGTTCTTC
.,TRBV2,TRBD1,TRBJ1-3,CATQGEISGNTIYF,TGTGCCACACAGGGGGAGATCTCTGGAAACACCATATATTTT
.,TRBV12-5,.,TRBJ2-3,CASGILDTQYF,TGTGCTAGTGGGATACTGGATACGCAGTATTTT
.,TRBV19,.,TRBJ2-7,CASNSGSSYEQYF,TGTGCCAGTAACTCAGGAAGCTCCTACGAGCAGTACTTC
many,TRBV13,.,TRBJ1-4,CASSRPRVSEKLFF,TGTGCCAGCAGCCGACCCAGGGTATCTGAAAAACTGTTTTTT
.,TRBV5-5,.,TRBJ2-1,CASSQTGSSYNEQFF,TGTGCCAGCAGCCAAACGGGGAGCTCCTACAATGAGCAGTTCTTC
.,TRBV27,.,TRBJ1-5,CASSLSLSNQPQHF,TGTGCCAGCAGTTTATCTCTTAGCAATCAGCCCCAGCATTTT
.,TRBV5-4,.,TRBJ2-7,CASTVAQGNYEQYF,TGTGCCAGCACTGTTGCCCAGGGAAACTACGAGCAGTACTTC